The T cell receptor (beta chain) under discussion was sequenced for a study of T cells in Graves' hyperthyroidism and ophthalmopathy. Findings and limits, study-wide: Peripheral blood also featured most of the thyroid clonotypes expanded above 0.001.

Points on this clonotype: Its antigen is still unknown.

The CDR3 runs 15 residues. Germline assignment: CDR1 MNHNS and CDR2 SASEGT. V was pared by 6 bases and J by 3 bases, with 6 bases of the junction left unmatched. TCR beta CDR3 regions were amplified from RNA transcripts. The HTBI primer set served for first-round RT-PCR of the TCR CDR3. Each CDR3 protein gets one entry after TCRdb re-called the multiplex PCR reads with MiXCR. This sample has 540,000 or so distinct CDR3 sequences, with around 16% found just once. Newly diagnosed patients aged 18 to 65 had hyperthyroidism of under 2 months' duration. Uncontrolled infections, other autoimmune diseases, pregnancy or lactation led to exclusion of patients. Clinical symptoms, serum thyroxine and TRAb, thyroid ultrasound and orbital computed tomography together formed the diagnostic basis.

Sequencing input: blood. The source of this sequence is a woman in her twenties or thirties with Graves' hyperthyroidism. The chain uses TRBV6-1 and TRBJ1-4, with 8 bases that match TRBD1. CDR3 sequence: CASSHDRGANEKLFF. DNA of the CDR3: TGTGCCAGCAGCCACGACAGGGGAGCTAATGAAAAACTGTTTTTT.